This T cell receptor (beta chain) emerged from a study of cytomegalovirus exposure and HLA in healthy donors. The PCR employed 60 Vbeta primers together with 13 Jbeta primers. Produced via immunoSEQ multiplex PCR; TCRdb's table is partial and in-frame only. The data show about 130,000 clones, around 72% seen once. General study points: Later analysis revealed greater clonal expansion in HLA-associated TCR beta chains than in equally common others. Later analysis placed DRB1 highest and HLA-C lowest in TCR association rates, which differed by HLA locus. Cytomegalovirus-associated status was assigned to some 180 TCR beta chains. Most TCR sequences showed up rarely, but some public TCRs showed up in many donors.

The length of the CDR3 is 14 residues. Germline CDR1 reads SGHAT; CDR2 reads FQNNGV. V lost 5 bases, J lost 0 bases, and 10 bases lay in between. This clone showed up just once. Its antigen is still unknown. The rearrangement links TRBV11-2 to TRBJ1-1; D gene uncertain. The sequence was obtained from a man in his forties or fifties in good health and CMV-seropositive. Sequencing was done on a sample of PBMCs. Here the CDR3 DNA reads TGTGCCAGCAGCCTCACTACCTTGAACACTGAAGCTTTCTTT. This encodes CASSLTTLNTEAFF.